This paragraph reports one TCR beta chain. V lost 1 base to trimming and J lost 0 bases, with 4 bases between them. CDR3 length equals 15 residues. In germline, CDR1 is LGHNA, CDR2 YNFKEQ. This specimen comes from a study of blood T cell repertoires in COVID-19. Overall study context: Acute-phase and convalescent COVID-19 samples originated in the United States, Italy and Spain. PBMCs, B-cell-depleted T cells, or T cells provided the cDNA or gDNA that made up the material.

Under the authors' procedure: Amplification of reference gene primers provided the estimated nucleated cell counts. Assay used: immunoSEQ multiplex PCR; TCRdb lists only in-frame clones, some missing. V and J calls and clone size are those listed in that table; D and trimming were worked out from the DNA. The sample includes about 310,000 clones, around 87% of them seen just once. This TCR derives from a man in his fifties with active or convalescent COVID-19. The sequenced sample consisted of peripheral blood. V and J are TRBV4-2 and TRBJ2-6; D unresolved. Here the CDR3 reads CASSQVISGANVLTF. The DNA for the CDR3 is TGTGCCAGCAGCCAAGTTATCTCTGGGGCCAACGTCCTGACTTTC.